This T cell receptor beta chain was sequenced for a study of cytomegalovirus exposure and HLA in healthy donors. Findings and caveats of the study: The authors listed over 150 TCR beta chains as cytomegalovirus-associated. The study reported that TCR beta sequences accurately predicted HLA-A and HLA-B alleles in most subjects. According to an earlier analysis, most TCR beta V segments yielded productive rearrangements about 90% or about 30% of the time.

The PCR made use of 60 Vbeta and 13 Jbeta primers. The data were produced by immunoSEQ multiplex PCR, yet TCRdb's version contains in-frame clones alone and is incomplete. The table shows 100,000 to 150,000 clones, with around 67% occurring only once. The CDR3 has 16 residues. Per the germline V gene, CDR1 is SGHAT and CDR2 is FQDESV (reference sequence). V lost 3 bases to trimming and J lost 1 base; unmatched junction nucleotides: 7. This clone was seen a single time. Its antigen is unknown. The sample consisted of PBMCs. This TCR derives from a man in his fifties or sixties in good health and CMV-seropositive. The genes are TRBV11-1 and TRBJ2-7, with 9 positions matching TRBD1. The CDR3 DNA follows: TGTGCCAGCAGCTTTTCCGGGACAGGGTCTTCCTACGAGCAGTACTTC. The encoded protein is CASSFSGTGSSYEQYF. The variable domain in full, with the rest retrieved from reference TRBV11-1 and TRBJ2-7, is EAEVAQSPRYKITEKSQAVAFWCDPISGHATLYWYRQILGQGPELLVQFQDESVVDDSQLPKDRFSAERLKGVDSTLKIQPAELGDSAMYLCASSFSGTGSSYEQYFGPGTRLTVT.